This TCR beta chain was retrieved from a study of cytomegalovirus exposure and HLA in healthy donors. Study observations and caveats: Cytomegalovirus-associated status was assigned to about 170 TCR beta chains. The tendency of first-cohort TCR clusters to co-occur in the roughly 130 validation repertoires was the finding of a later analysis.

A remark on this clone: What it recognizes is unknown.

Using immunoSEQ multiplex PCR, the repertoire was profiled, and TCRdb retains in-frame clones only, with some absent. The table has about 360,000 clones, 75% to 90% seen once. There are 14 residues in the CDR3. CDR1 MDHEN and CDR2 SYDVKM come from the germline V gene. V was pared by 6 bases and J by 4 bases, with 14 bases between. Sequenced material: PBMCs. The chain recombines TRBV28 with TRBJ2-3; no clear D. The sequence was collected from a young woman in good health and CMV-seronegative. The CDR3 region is CASRSPSVADTQYF. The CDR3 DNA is TGTGCCAGCAGAAGTCCCAGCGTGGCAGATACGCAGTATTTT.